This entry lists 8 T cell receptor beta chains sequenced from one sample in a study of T-cell memory formation after mild COVID-19. Each CDR3 protein is one row after TCRdb ran MiXCR on the 5' RACE reads. The top ten hold 20% to 25% of the sample, which has 400,000 to 450,000 distinct CDR3 sequences, roughly 18% seen once. The sequenced sample consisted of PBMCs or a T cell subset sorted from them (not recorded which). Source of these receptors: a man aged 18 to 35 who had mild COVID-19 (a few samples of this study predate the infection). Cell type and time point are not known.

The chain couples TRBV7-2 to TRBJ2-5, with 9 positions matching TRBD1. J was trimmed by 2 bases and V by 2 bases; bases with no gene match: 3. CDR1 is SGHTA, CDR2 FQGNSA, per germline. The CDR3 consists of 15 residues. The CDR3 spells CASSLPGTGQETQYF. The DNA of the CDR3 is TGTGCCAGCAGCTTACCCGGGACAGGGCAAGAGACCCAGTACTTC. Full variable domain (rest looked up from reference TRBV7-2 and TRBJ2-5): GAGVSQSPSNKVTEKGKDVELRCDPISGHTALYWYRQSLGQGLEFLIYFQGNSAPDKSGLPSDRFSAERTGGSVSTLTIQRTQQEDSAVYLCASSLPGTGQETQYFGPGTRLLVL.

This clonotype was counted between two and nine times. The V gene is TRBV11-3, the J gene TRBJ2-3; 9 positions match TRBD1. The CDR3 is made up of 15 amino acids. The V segment lost 5 bases and the J segment 6 bases; nucleotides outside the gene matches: 9. The germline V gene encodes CDR1 SGHNT and CDR2 YENEEA. The CDR3 bases are TGTGCCAGCAGCCCGGGACAGGGAAACGGGGATACGCAGTATTTT. Protein: CASSPGQGNGDTQYF.

This clonotype occurred a few times. The chain carries TRBV9 and TRBJ2-1; no clear D gene. The V end lost 0 bases, the J end lost 9 bases, and 10 bases lay between the germline ends. CDR3 length equals 13 residues. The germline V gene has CDR1 SGDLS and CDR2 YYNGEE. In nucleotides, the CDR3 is TGTGCCAGCAGCGTAGGGGCAGGTAGTGAGCAGTTCTTC. It translates to CASSVGAGSEQFF. Drawing the rest from reference TRBV9 and TRBJ2-1, the complete variable domain is DSGVTQTPKHLITATGQRVTLRCSPRSGDLSVYWYQQSLDQGLQFLIQYYNGEERAKGNILERFSAQQFPDLHSELNLSSLELGDSALYFCASSVGAGSEQFFGPGTRLTVL.

The V call is TRBV20-1, the J call TRBJ1-3; D gene unclear. CDR3 length equals 14 residues. V was shortened by 6 bases and J by 3 bases, with 15 bases between the two germline ends. Germline CDR1 and CDR2: DFQATT and SNEGSKA (reference sequence). The CDR3 DNA reads as TGCAGTGCCCGAGCGGTGGATCGTGGAAACACCATATATTTT. As protein: CSARAVDRGNTIYF.

Many counts were recorded for this clonotype. The chain combines TRBV5-1 with TRBJ2-7; weak D call: TRBD1 (6 bases). The CDR3 runs to 14 residues. The V gene's germline CDR1 is SGHRS and CDR2 YFSETQ. Trimming removed 0 bases at V and 3 bases at J, with 10 bases between. The CDR3 coding sequence is TGCGCCAGCAGCTTGGGACAGGCCTACTACGAGCAGTACTTC. Protein: CASSLGQAYYEQYF.

This clonotype came up many times. The chain combines TRBV7-2 with TRBJ2-1, with D perhaps assigned TRBD1 or TRBD2 (5 bases each). V shed 1 base and J shed 9 bases, with 10 bases lying between them. CDR3 length equals 13 residues. Germline CDR1 reads SGHTA; CDR2 reads FQGNSA. The CDR3 loop is CASSLGRGSEQFF. For the CDR3, the DNA is TGTGCCAGCAGCTTAGGACGGGGCAGTGAGCAGTTCTTC.

The gene calls are TRBV12-3 or TRBV12-4 and TRBJ1-5, with TRBD1 matching 10 bases. V lost 5 bases and J lost 1; bases outside the gene matches: 5. The CDR3 spans 16 residues. CDR3 protein: CASSPGTGVSNQPQHF. As DNA, the CDR3 is TGTGCCAGCAGTCCCGGGACAGGGGTGAGCAATCAGCCCCAGCATTTT.

The V and J genes are TRBV6-5 and TRBJ1-5; unclear D gene. Germline lookup yields CDR1 MNHEY and CDR2 SVGAGI. The CDR3 is made up of 15 amino acids. Trimming pared 2 bases from V and 3 bases from J, leaving 11 bases between. CDR3 protein: CASSYGSGNNQPQHF. The CDR3 DNA reads TGTGCCAGCAGTTACGGTTCGGGGAACAATCAGCCCCAGCATTTT.